The 27 T cell receptor beta chains below all came from one sample that was sequenced in a study of T cell responses to AZD1222 COVID-19 vaccine. The repertoire was sequenced with immunoSEQ multiplex PCR; TCRdb's copy has only in-frame clones and lacks some. This table has 130,000 or so clones, approximately 94% appearing once. The sample in question was peripheral blood, obtained on day 0 of AZD1222 vaccination. The receptors derive from an adult in good health.

The chain links TRBV7-9 to TRBJ1-2; TRBD1 matches at 8 bases. The CDR3 totals 14 residues. CDR1 and CDR2 (germline): SEHNR, FQNEAQ (reference sequence). J gave up 0 bases and V 5 bases, and 2 bases lay outside the gene matches. Written as DNA, the CDR3 is TGTGCCAGCAGCACAGGGGGTGCTAACTATGGCTACACCTTC. Its translation is CASSTGGANYGYTF.

This rearrangement joins TRBV6-5 to TRBJ2-1, with 7 bases that match TRBD2. From germline, CDR1 is MNHEY and CDR2 SVGAGI. The CDR3 contains 14 residues. Unmatched junction bases numbered 5, after V lost 5 bases and J lost 4 bases. CDR3 in amino acids: CASSNPGLYNEQFF. The CDR3, as DNA: TGTGCCAGCAGTAACCCGGGACTATACAATGAGCAGTTCTTC.

This clone came up once. The chain recombines TRBV6-2 or TRBV6-3 with TRBJ2-7; tentative D call: TRBD2 (5 bases). The CDR3 sequence is 14 residues long. Germline CDR1 MNHEY, CDR2 SVGEGT. The germline V and J ends were trimmed by 5 bases and 2 bases, with 13 bases remaining between them. In DNA form, the CDR3 reads TGTGCCAGCAGTGGTCGGGGAGTGGCCTACGAGCAGTACTTC. Translation gives CASSGRGVAYEQYF.

The chain carries TRBV2 and TRBJ2-7; 7 positions agree with TRBD2. The CDR3 extends over 13 amino acids. After removal of 6 bases from V and 2 bases from J, the junction contained 4 bases not matched to a gene. CDR1 is SNHLY, CDR2 FYNNEI, per germline. The CDR3 reads CASSYGLAYEQYF. DNA for the CDR3: TGTGCCAGCAGCTACGGACTAGCCTACGAGCAGTACTTC.

V usage is TRBV14 and J usage is TRBJ2-7, with D perhaps matching TRBD2 (5 bases). The CDR3 runs to 11 residues. Looked up from germline, CDR1 is SGHDN and CDR2 is FVKESK. V lost 4 bases, J lost 6 bases, and 7 bases lay in between. DNA for the CDR3: TGTGCCAGCAGCCGCGGGTTCGAGCAGTACTTC. Translated, it gives CASSRGFEQYF.

The chain combines TRBV12-5 with TRBJ1-1; possibly TRBD1 for D (5 bases). Germline CDR1 LGHNT, CDR2 FRNRAP. Trimming removed 3 bases from V and 5 bases from J, with 7 bases in between. This CDR3 spans 12 amino acids. CDR3 in amino acids: CASGLRGTEAFF. The DNA for the CDR3 is TGTGCTAGTGGTTTACGGGGGACTGAAGCTTTCTTT. Together with reference TRBV12-5 and TRBJ1-1, the CDR3 gives the full variable domain: DARVTQTPRHKVTEMGQEVTMRCQPILGHNTVFWYRQTMMQGLELLAYFRNRAPLDDSGMPKDRFSAEMPDATLATLKIQPSEPRDSAVYFCASGLRGTEAFFGQGTRLTVV.

The chain combines TRBV9 with TRBJ2-3; a possible D gene is TRBD2 (6 bases). Trimming left V 3 bases short and J 2 bases short, with 13 bases between. The CDR3 length is 15 residues. Germline loops: CDR1 SGDLS, CDR2 YYNGEE. CDR3 sequence reads: CASSERETATDTQYF. DNA for the CDR3: TGTGCCAGCAGCGAACGGGAGACGGCCACAGATACGCAGTATTTT.

The chain joins TRBV4-1 to TRBJ1-1; D call uncertain. The germline gives CDR1 MGHRA, CDR2 YSYEKL. V was shortened by 1 base and J by 4 bases, with 13 bases between the two germline ends. The length of the CDR3 is 15 residues. CDR3 coding DNA: TGCGCCAGCAGCCAAGCGGAAGGGTTACCCACTGAAGCTTTCTTT. Protein product: CASSQAEGLPTEAFF.

The V gene is TRBV4-2, the J gene TRBJ1-5; D ambiguous. The V gene's germline CDR1 is LGHNA and CDR2 YNFKEQ. The CDR3 covers 17 residues. V was shortened by 0 bases and J by 3 bases, with 15 bases between the two germline ends. The CDR3 sequence: CASSQDYPANVNQPQHF. CDR3 DNA sequence: TGTGCCAGCAGCCAAGACTACCCAGCGAATGTCAATCAGCCCCAGCATTTT.

The chain joins TRBV19 to TRBJ2-7; D is unclear. Germline loops: CDR1 LNHDA, CDR2 SQIVND (reference sequence). Trimming removed 8 bases at V and 2 bases at J, with 16 bases between. This CDR3 contains 14 residues. The CDR3 nucleotides are TGTGCCAGTTCCTCTCCGACAACAACCTACGAGCAGTACTTC. Protein product: CASSSPTTTYEQYF.

This clone has only one observation. The CDR3 protein is CASSWLLWGSYNEQFF. The CDR3 nucleotides read TGTGCCAGCAGCTGGTTACTTTGGGGATCCTACAATGAGCAGTTCTTC. This chain links TRBV11-2 with TRBJ2-1; D is undetermined. Germline lookup yields CDR1 SGHAT and CDR2 FQNNGV. The CDR3 extends over 16 amino acids. The germline V and J ends were trimmed by 4 bases and 1 base, with 14 bases remaining between them.

The genes are TRBV5-6 and TRBJ1-2; 7 nucleotides line up with TRBD1. This CDR3 is built from 14 residues. V dropped 7 bases and J dropped 8; count of bases not matched to a gene: 14. Germline V CDR1 and CDR2: SGHDT, YYEEEE. In DNA, the CDR3 is TGTGCCAGCCTAGAGGGAGACAGGGCGAGCGGCTACACCTTC. Amino acids: CASLEGDRASGYTF.

The CDR3 region has the DNA TGTGCCAGTACTCCCTCCCGACAGGGTGGAGGTTCACCCCTCCACTTT. Translation gives CASTPSRQGGGSPLHF. The rearrangement joins TRBV19 to TRBJ1-6; 7 nucleotides align to TRBD1. The J segment lost 9 bases and the V segment lost 7 bases, leaving 15 bases of the junction unmatched. CDR1 is LNHDA and CDR2 is SQIVND in the germline V gene (reference sequence). This CDR3 spans 16 amino acids.

Only one count was recorded for this clone. The rearrangement joins TRBV28 to TRBJ2-3; D remains unclear. The CDR3 contains 16 residues. CDR1 and CDR2 (germline): MDHEN, SYDVKM. V lost 5 bases, J lost 2 bases, and 17 bases lay in between. The CDR3 nucleotides read TGTGCCAGCAGTCCGAGGACGGCCTGGGTCACAGATACGCAGTATTTT. It is translated as CASSPRTAWVTDTQYF.

The chain recombines TRBV11-3 with TRBJ2-3; D unresolved. Trimming shortened V by 8 bases and J by 4 bases, and 13 bases separated the two germline ends. Germline V gives CDR1 SGHNT, CDR2 YENEEA. The CDR3 contains 13 residues. The CDR3: CASASESADTQYF. The CDR3 DNA sequence: TGTGCCAGCGCCTCTGAATCGGCAGATACGCAGTATTTT.

The J gene is TRBJ2-1, the V gene TRBV30, with a possible D match to TRBD1 (5 bases). The germline V gene encodes CDR1 GTSNPN and CDR2 SVGIG (reference sequence). CDR3 length equals 13 residues. V lost 3 bases to trimming and J lost 8 bases, with 14 bases between them. CDR3 nucleotide sequence: TGTGCCTGGAGCGACAGACCCCCCGATGAGCAGTTCTTC. It translates to CAWSDRPPDEQFF.

The chain joins TRBV7-9 to TRBJ1-2; TRBD1 matches 9 bases. The CDR3 is 14 amino acids. Germline CDR1 and CDR2: SEHNR and FQNEAQ (reference sequence). After removal of 3 bases from V and 4 bases from J, the junction contained 3 bases not matched to a gene. CDR3 DNA: TGTGCCAGCAGCTTGGGACAGGGTCTCTATGGCTACACCTTC. It specifies CASSLGQGLYGYTF. The variable domain in full, completed from reference TRBV7-9 and TRBJ1-2, reads DTGVSQNPRHKITKRGQNVTFRCDPISEHNRLYWYRQTLGQGPEFLTYFQNEAQLEKSRLLSDRFSAERPKGSFSTLEIQRTEQGDSAMYLCASSLGQGLYGYTFGSGTRLTVV.

The CDR3 is CASSQARLNIQYF. DNA for the CDR3: TGCGCCAGCAGCCAAGCCCGCCTGAACATTCAGTACTTC. The V and J genes are TRBV4-3 and TRBJ2-4; D unclear. Deletions cut 1 base from V and 7 bases from J, with 8 bases between. In germline, CDR1 is LGHNA, CDR2 YSLEER. The CDR3 consists of 13 residues.

The rearrangement links TRBV6-5 to TRBJ2-5, with 8 bases matching TRBD1. Germline CDR1 and CDR2: MNHEY and SVGAGI. The trim removed 7 bases at V and 2 bases at J, leaving 9 bases unmatched. The CDR3 totals 15 residues. CDR3 nucleotides: TGTGCCAGCAAGCGGACAGGGTCGGGGCAAGAGACCCAGTACTTC. It translates to CASKRTGSGQETQYF.

The CDR3 loop is CATSPRLGIAKNIQYF. The CDR3 nucleotides read TGTGCCACCAGCCCACGACTAGGGATAGCCAAAAACATTCAGTACTTC. This chain joins TRBV15 and TRBJ2-4; maybe TRBD2 (6 bases). V lost 5 bases to trimming and J lost 0 bases, with 14 bases between them. This CDR3 contains 16 residues. CDR1 and CDR2 from the germline V gene are LNHNV and YYDKDF (reference sequence).

The chain combines TRBV3-1 (or the pseudogene TRBV3-2) with TRBJ1-1; D uncertain. The CDR3 loop spans 14 amino acids. Germline CDR1 and CDR2: LGHDT and YNNKEL (reference sequence). Trimming cost V 7 bases and J 3 bases, with 15 bases left between them. The CDR3 nucleotides are TGTGCCAGCACCCCCCGGGCCCAGGACACTGAAGCTTTCTTT. Translating gives CASTPRAQDTEAFF.

This clone was detected a few times. This rearrangement joins TRBV5-4 to TRBJ2-5; TRBD2 aligns across 8 bases. Germline assignment: CDR1 SGHNT and CDR2 YYREEE (reference sequence). The CDR3 is 14 amino acids. J lost 4 bases, V lost 3 bases, and 5 bases had no gene match. The CDR3 nucleotides are TGTGCCAGCAGCTCAGGACTAGCCGGAGAGACCCAGTACTTC. Its protein is CASSSGLAGETQYF. Combining the CDR3 with reference TRBV5-4 and TRBJ2-5 gives the whole variable domain ETGVTQSPTHLIKTRGQQVTLRCSSQSGHNTVSWYQQALGQGPQFIFQYYREEENGRGNFPPRFSGLQFPNYSSELNVNALELDDSALYLCASSSGLAGETQYFGPGTRLLVL.

This clone was found once. The V and J genes are TRBV4-1 and TRBJ1-2; 7 positions agree with TRBD1. Germline CDR1 and CDR2: MGHRA and YSYEKL. J gave up 3 bases and V 2 bases, and 9 bases lay outside the gene matches. The CDR3 extends over 16 amino acids. The CDR3 DNA reads as TGCGCCAGCAGCCAACCAACCCAGGGGGGCTACTATGGCTACACCTTC. It yields the protein CASSQPTQGGYYGYTF.

The V gene is TRBV28, the J gene TRBJ1-5, with D perhaps matching TRBD1 (6 bases). CDR1 MDHEN and CDR2 SYDVKM come from the germline V gene. CDR3 length: 15 amino acids. V was trimmed by 2 bases and J by 1 base, leaving 9 bases between them. The CDR3 loop reads CASSLGGKSNQPQHF. CDR3 nucleotide sequence: TGTGCCAGCAGTTTAGGGGGCAAGAGCAATCAGCCCCAGCATTTT.

V is TRBV27 and J is TRBJ1-6, with unresolved D. Germline assignment: CDR1 MNHEY and CDR2 SMNVEV (reference sequence). Trimming pared 2 bases from V and 10 bases from J, leaving 9 bases between. This CDR3 has 13 residues. This chain's CDR3 is CASSLGSWSPLHF. The CDR3 nucleotides are TGTGCCAGCAGTTTAGGGAGTTGGTCACCCCTCCACTTT.

The gene calls are TRBV5-1 and TRBJ1-1, with 8 bases identical to TRBD1. Trimming removed 4 bases from V and 0 bases from J; junction bases left unmatched: 8. The CDR3 extends over 16 amino acids. CDR1 and CDR2 (germline): SGHRS, YFSETQ. The chain's CDR3 is CASSPDPGGMNTEAFF. DNA of the CDR3: TGCGCCAGCAGCCCGGACCCAGGGGGCATGAACACTGAAGCTTTCTTT.

This chain links TRBV27 with TRBJ2-7; the match to TRBD2 covers 14 bases. CDR1 is MNHEY and CDR2 is SMNVEV in the germline V gene (reference sequence). Germline trimming cut 5 bases from V and 5 bases from J; bases unmatched to any gene: 14. The CDR3 is 18 amino acids. CDR3 protein: CASSPTSGRAQLSNEQYF. CDR3 in DNA: TGTGCCAGCAGTCCGACTAGCGGGAGGGCCCAGTTGTCCAACGAGCAGTACTTC.